Reported below is one TCR beta chain. The record originates from a study of blood T cell repertoires in COVID-19. Original processing methods: How many nucleated cells were present was estimated from reference gene primer amplification. The repertoire was sequenced with immunoSEQ multiplex PCR; TCRdb's copy has only in-frame clones and lacks some. V and J calls and clone size are those listed in that table; D and trimming were worked out from the DNA. There are about 210,000 clones in the sample; 75% to 85% occur only once, and about 10% lies in the top ten. Trimming cost V 4 bases and J 0 bases, with 5 bases left between them. Germline CDR1 and CDR2: MGHRA and YSYEKL. This CDR3 has 13 amino acids.

The sample taken for sequencing was PBMCs or T cells enriched from blood (not recorded which). The genes are TRBV4-1 and TRBJ2-3; no definite D call. This TCR was sampled from a man in his forties or fifties who had recovered from COVID-19. The CDR3 bases are TGCGCCAGCAGCCCCCCTAGCACAGATACGCAGTATTTT. As protein: CASSPPSTDTQYF.